This T cell receptor (beta chain) derives from a study of T cell responses to AZD1222 COVID-19 vaccine (dated by TCRdb to the early 2020s). Turning to the overall study: TCR sequencing was performed for about 250 trial participants, of whom about 200 were given two doses of AZD1222 and 26 were given two doses of MenACWY control vaccine. Enrollment into the trials was organized by age into subgroups of 18-55, 56-69 and 70-plus years, and those subgroups contained roughly 150, 30 and 60 TCR-sequenced participants, respectively. Findings and caveats that apply to the study as a whole: The whole spike protein was spanned by vaccine-associated CD4 TCRs, and dominant responses were seen in regions 160-218 and 743-854. No day 14 peak-response samples were available, so repertoires were characterized only after the peak T cell response. Reportedly, almost half of the unique spike-specific TCRs recognized epitopes lying outside the regions that are mutated in the B.1.351 and B.1.1.7 variants. Spike-specific TCR breadth and depth rose significantly after two AZD1222 doses compared with day 0 and with MenACWY recipients. Most participants were white British and females outnumbered males, and the authors suggested that clonal diversity may have been underestimated. The 56-69-year group was small, and its depth increase did not reach significance, likely because of low power. Conclusions about previously exposed vaccinees are limited because only six or seven AZD1222 recipients were SARS-CoV-2 seropositive at baseline.

The CDR3 regions of human TCRbeta chains were analyzed by immunosequencing. The published analysis was carried out like this. Repertoire TCRs were matched against a reference library of SARS-CoV-2-specific TCRs generated with the MIRA antigen-specificity platform. Breadth meant the fraction of unique TCRs that were SARS-CoV-2-associated, whereas depth meant the fraction of total T cells that were SARS-CoV-2-associated. Each spike-specific TCR was assigned to its reactive spike region and to a CD4 or CD8 class using the MIRA data. Log10-transformed breadth and depth values were compared by one-way ANOVA with Sidak's multiple comparisons tests. TCRdb provides this immuneACCESS table in a form limited to in-frame rearrangements. Some clones are lacking; in checked studies, under half of them reflect an unresolved V gene, and why the rest are absent is not known. D and trimming were read from the DNA, whereas the V and J calls and clone size are those reported in that table. Here the sample has about 120,000 clones; around 90% occur a single time. 4% to 4.5% of the sample is taken by the ten largest.

The time point label here, explained by the study, means: about 28 days (+/-7) after the second vaccine dose. The intended sense of this specimen's treatment or condition label: meningococcal conjugate vaccine given as trial control. Samples from vaccinated people were obtained from the UK trials COV001 and COV002, which included a single-blind randomized controlled phase 2/3 trial of AZD1222 (ChAdOx1 nCoV-19) in healthy adults. For TCRbeta chain sequencing, PBMC samples from trial participants were taken at day 0 and at day 28 after the second dose. With regard to this clone: Its antigen is unknown. Per-base quality was not reported, and no clone a single base away is much larger than it.

The clonotype originates from an adult who received the MenACWY meningococcal vaccine as a control. The sequenced sample was peripheral blood, obtained 28 days after the second dose of the MenACWY control vaccine.

The CDR3 region has the sequence CASSPSRATIYF. The DNA reads as follows: TGTGCCAGCAGCCCGTCCAGGGCTACCATATATTTT. The sequence is built from TRBV14 and TRBJ1-3, with TRBD1 as a weak D call on 5 bases. The CDR3 covers 12 residues, taking in both the cysteine and the phenylalanine. The kept DNA is CDR3 alone, 36 bases in frame from the first base. Trimming costs V 4 bases and J 10 bases, and their ends lie 11 bases apart. The germline V gene supplies CDR1 SGHDN and CDR2 FVKESK.